Below are 10 T cell receptor beta chains sequenced from a single sample in a study of beta chain features in type 1 diabetes. Overall study findings and caveats: In every one of the four CD4+ subsets, TCRB CDR3s were moderately but significantly shorter in Type 1 diabetes patients.

Of the isolated RNA, all was reverse transcribed, and so the sequenced material was expressed TCRB transcripts. The table came from immunoSEQ multiplex PCR; TCRdb's copy has only in-frame clones and leaves some out. The data contain about 190,000 clones, about 8% of them singletons. No antigens are known for them. Material: central memory CD4+ T cells from blood. The source is a woman aged 40 to 50 with type 1 diabetes.

The chain uses TRBV13 and TRBJ2-1; TRBD2 might be the D (5 bases). The V end lost 5 bases, the J end lost 7 bases, and 15 bases lay between the germline ends. Germline CDR1 PRHDT, CDR2 FYEKMQ (reference sequence). CDR3 length: 14 amino acids. CDR3 protein: CASSPIRGANEQFF. The CDR3 nucleotides read TGTGCCAGCAGCCCTATCCGGGGAGCGAATGAGCAGTTCTTC.

The chain employs TRBV6-1 and TRBJ2-3, with TRBD1 identical over 9 bases. V gave up 4 bases and J gave up 2 bases; unmatched junction bases: 4. The CDR3 extends over 15 amino acids. The germline V gene has CDR1 MNHNS and CDR2 SASEGT. DNA for the CDR3: TGTGCCAGCAGTGGCCGGGACAGGGCCACAGATACGCAGTATTTT. It encodes CASSGRDRATDTQYF.

The chain combines TRBV7-9 with TRBJ2-3; possibly TRBD2 for D (6 bases). The germline gives CDR1 SEHNR, CDR2 FQNEAQ (reference sequence). Trimming removed 5 bases at V and 2 bases at J, with 11 bases between. The CDR3 totals 14 residues. The CDR3 region is CASSGERATDTQYF. The CDR3 DNA reads as TGTGCCAGCAGCGGAGAGCGGGCCACAGATACGCAGTATTTT.

V and J are TRBV7-3 and TRBJ1-1; 8 bases line up with TRBD1. V lost 5 bases, J lost 4 bases, and 6 bases stayed unmatched. Germline V gene lookup returns CDR1 SGHTA and CDR2 FQGTGA. The CDR3 extends over 14 amino acids. CDR3 DNA sequence: TGTGCCAGCAGCGCCGTCGGGACAGGCACTGAAGCTTTCTTT. Translated: CASSAVGTGTEAFF.

This clone was seen a handful of times. This chain uses TRBV7-3 with TRBJ2-4; 7 bases map to TRBD2. V trimming: 6 bases; J trimming: 6 bases; junction bases outside the gene matches: 5. The V gene's germline CDR1 is SGHTA and CDR2 FQGTGA. The CDR3 is 13 amino acids. The CDR3 sequence: CASSYTGGNIQYF. The DNA for the CDR3 is TGTGCCAGCAGTTATACGGGGGGAAACATTCAGTACTTC.

The table lists this clone with a few counts. The chain joins TRBV28 to TRBJ1-5; no firm D call. The CDR3 runs 12 residues. With 6 bases removed from V and 10 bases from J, the gap between germline ends came to 13 bases. Looked up from germline, CDR1 is MDHEN and CDR2 is SYDVKM. The CDR3 loop is CASSLTGYPQHF. In DNA, the CDR3 is TGTGCCAGCAGCCTAACGGGGTATCCCCAGCATTTT.

Only a few counts were recorded for this clone. The rearrangement joins TRBV7-9 to TRBJ2-5; 7 bases fit TRBD1. This CDR3 has 14 amino acids. The V gene end was trimmed by 0 bases and the J gene end by 5 bases; junction bases not matched to a gene: 3. Germline V CDR1 and CDR2: SEHNR, FQNEAQ (reference sequence). For the CDR3, the DNA is TGTGCCAGCAGCTTAGCGACAGGGTGGGAGACCCAGTACTTC. Translation gives CASSLATGWETQYF. Filled out from reference TRBV7-9 and TRBJ2-5, the complete variable domain reads DTGVSQNPRHKITKRGQNVTFRCDPISEHNRLYWYRQTLGQGPEFLTYFQNEAQLEKSRLLSDRFSAERPKGSFSTLEIQRTEQGDSAMYLCASSLATGWETQYFGPGTRLLVL.

The V gene is TRBV29-1, the J gene TRBJ1-5, with unresolved D. CDR3 length: 14 amino acids. V lost 4 bases and J lost 4, with 14 bases in between. In germline, CDR1 is SQVTM, CDR2 ANQGSEA. As DNA, the CDR3 is TGCAGCGTTGCCGAACAGCTTACAAATCAGCCCCAGCATTTT. It yields the protein CSVAEQLTNQPQHF.

For this clone: Other nucleotide sequences from this sample produce the same CDR3. V and J are TRBV14 and TRBJ1-1; 9 nucleotides agree with TRBD1. This CDR3 is built from 13 residues. Germline V lookup: CDR1 SGHDN, CDR2 FVKESK. V trimming: 6 bases; J trimming: 4 bases; junction bases outside the gene matches: 3. The CDR3 sequence: CASSADRGTEAFF. The CDR3 DNA reads TGTGCCAGCAGTGCGGACAGGGGCACTGAAGCTTTCTTT. Supplemented by reference TRBV14 and TRBJ1-1, the full variable domain reads EAGVTQFPSHSVIEKGQTVTLRCDPISGHDNLYWYRRVMGKEIKFLLHFVKESKQDESGMPNNRFLAERTGGTYSTLKVQPAELEDSGVYFCASSADRGTEAFFGQGTRLTVV.

V and J are TRBV5-6 and TRBJ1-4, with D unresolved. The V and J ends lost 0 bases and 8 bases respectively, with 5 bases between them. In germline, CDR1 is SGHDT, CDR2 YYEEEE. The length of the CDR3 is 12 residues. The CDR3 loop is CASSLDKEKLFF. The CDR3 nucleotides are TGTGCCAGCAGCTTGGACAAGGAAAAACTGTTTTTT.